This TCR beta chain was identified in a study of PD-1 blockade in classical Hodgkin lymphoma. Study-wide results and limits: Newly diagnosed and completely responding patients shared comparable baseline diversity. Nivolumab initiation under 1 year post-ASCT meant exclusion.

Points on this clone: Its cognate antigen is unknown.

The V end was cut by 2 bases, the J end by 3 bases, with 19 bases between. This CDR3 has 18 residues. CDR1 and CDR2 (germline): KGHSH, LQKENI. Time point in this sample: cycle 4 day 1 (C4D1), after six to seven weeks of nivolumab. There was relapse after autologous stem cell transplantation in every patient, and there was variation in brentuximab vedotin exposure. Best response was recorded as complete response, partial response or progressive disease. Only in-frame clones appear in the TCRdb table, and some are missing; sequencing was by immunoSEQ multiplex PCR. The table lists about 50,000 clones, around 90% of them singletons.

The source is a human donor with classical Hodgkin lymphoma. The chain links TRBV18 to TRBJ2-2; TRBD1 is a possible D gene (5 bases). Material: peripheral blood mononuclear cells (PBMCs), obtained before the fourth cycle of nivolumab. CDR3 sequence (DNA): TGTGCCAGCTCACCATTTTTATTAGGACAAGATGACACCGGGGAGCTGTTTTTT. It is translated as CASSPFLLGQDDTGELFF. Together with reference TRBV18 and TRBJ2-2, the CDR3 gives the full variable domain: NAGVMQNPRHLVRRRGQEARLRCSPMKGHSHVYWYRQLPEEGLKFMVYLQKENIIDESGMPKERFSAEFPKEGPSILRIQQVVRGDSAAYFCASSPFLLGQDDTGELFFGEGSRLTVL.